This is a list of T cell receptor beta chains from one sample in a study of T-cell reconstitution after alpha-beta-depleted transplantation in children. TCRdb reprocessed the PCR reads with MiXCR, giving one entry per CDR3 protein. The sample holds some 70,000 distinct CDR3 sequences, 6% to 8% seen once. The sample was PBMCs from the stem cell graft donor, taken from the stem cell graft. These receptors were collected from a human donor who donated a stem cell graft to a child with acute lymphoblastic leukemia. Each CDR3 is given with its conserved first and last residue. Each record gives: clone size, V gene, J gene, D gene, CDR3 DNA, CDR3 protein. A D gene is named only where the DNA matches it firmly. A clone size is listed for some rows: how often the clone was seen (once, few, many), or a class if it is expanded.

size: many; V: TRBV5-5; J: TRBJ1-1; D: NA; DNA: TGTGCCAGCAGCTTGGATGCGAACACTGAAGCTTTCTTT; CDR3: CASSLDANTEAFF
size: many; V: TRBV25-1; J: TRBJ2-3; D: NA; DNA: TGTGCCAGCCGGCGGTTAGCAGATACGCAGTATTTT; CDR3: CASRRLADTQYF
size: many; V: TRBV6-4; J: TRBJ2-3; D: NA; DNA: TGTGCCAGCAGTGACTCTCGGGGTAGCACAGATACGCAGTATTTT; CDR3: CASSDSRGSTDTQYF
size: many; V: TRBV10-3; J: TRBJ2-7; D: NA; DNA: TGTGCCATCAGCAGGACGGGGGAGCAGTACTTC; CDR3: CAISRTGEQYF
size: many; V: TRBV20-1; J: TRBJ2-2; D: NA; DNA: TGCAGTGCTAGAACCCGCAGGGACCCCGGGGAGCTGTTTTTT; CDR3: CSARTRRDPGELFF
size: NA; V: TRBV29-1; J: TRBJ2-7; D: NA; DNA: TGCAGCGCATCCTCCAGGGTAGGTGGGGAGCAGTACTTC; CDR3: CSASSRVGGEQYF
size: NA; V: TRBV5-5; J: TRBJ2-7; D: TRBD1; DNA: TGTGCCAGCAGCTACTCTACGACAGGGTCCTACGAGCAGTACTTC; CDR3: CASSYSTTGSYEQYF
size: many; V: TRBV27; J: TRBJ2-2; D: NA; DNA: TGTGCCAGCAGTTTATGGGACATCACCGGGGAGCTGTTTTTT; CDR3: CASSLWDITGELFF
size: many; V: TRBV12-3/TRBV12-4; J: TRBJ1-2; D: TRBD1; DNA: TGTGCCAGCACAGTTTACGTAGGAGGGGGGCAGGGGGCGTCTGGTGGCTACACCTTC; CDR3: CASTVYVGGGQGASGGYTF
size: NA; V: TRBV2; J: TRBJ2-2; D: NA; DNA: TGTGCCAGCAGTGACGGAAGGCAACCCGGGGAGCTGTTTTTT; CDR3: CASSDGRQPGELFF
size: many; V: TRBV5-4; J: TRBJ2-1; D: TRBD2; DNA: TGTGCCAGCAGCTTGGAAGGGGGTTGGCGGGGGGACCGGTACAATGAGCAGTTCTTC; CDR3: CASSLEGGWRGDRYNEQFF
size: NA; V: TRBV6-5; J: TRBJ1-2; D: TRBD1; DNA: TGTGCCAGCAGTTACTCGACAGGGACCAATTTTGGCTACACCTTC; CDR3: CASSYSTGTNFGYTF
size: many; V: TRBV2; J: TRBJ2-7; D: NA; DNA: TGTGCCAGCAGTGCGACGGCCTACGAGCAGTACTTC; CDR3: CASSATAYEQYF
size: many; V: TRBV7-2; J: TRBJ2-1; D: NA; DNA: TGTGCCAGCAGCTTAGAGGGGGGTACATACAATGAGCAGTTCTTC; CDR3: CASSLEGGTYNEQFF
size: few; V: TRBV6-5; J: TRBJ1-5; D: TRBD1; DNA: TGTGCCAGCAGTTCCGCGACAGGGGACCGTCAGCCCCAGCATTTT; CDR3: CASSSATGDRQPQHF
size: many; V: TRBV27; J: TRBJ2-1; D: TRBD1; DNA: TGTGCCAGTGGGACAGTTTACAATGAGCAGTTCTTC; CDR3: CASGTVYNEQFF
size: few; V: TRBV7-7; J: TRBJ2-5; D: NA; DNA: TGTGCCAGCAGCCGGGACTTCCAAGAGACCCAGTACTTC; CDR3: CASSRDFQETQYF
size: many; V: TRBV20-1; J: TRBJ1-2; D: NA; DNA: TGCAGTGCTAGAGATCCGGAGACGGCGAGCGGCTACACCTTC; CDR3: CSARDPETASGYTF
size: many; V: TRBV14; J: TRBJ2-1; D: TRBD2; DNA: TGTGCCAGCAGCCAAGAGGCGGGAGTATACAATGAGCAGTTCTTC; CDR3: CASSQEAGVYNEQFF
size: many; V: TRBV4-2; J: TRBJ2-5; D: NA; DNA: TGTGCCAGCAGCCAAGGGATTACGGAGACCCAGTACTTC; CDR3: CASSQGITETQYF
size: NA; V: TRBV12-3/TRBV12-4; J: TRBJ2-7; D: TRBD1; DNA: TGTGCCATCGGGACAGGACAGAGGCAGTACTTC; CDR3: CAIGTGQRQYF
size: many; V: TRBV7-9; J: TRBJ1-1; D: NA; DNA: TGTGCCAGCAGCCAGGGGAGAACTGAAGCTTTCTTT; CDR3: CASSQGRTEAFF
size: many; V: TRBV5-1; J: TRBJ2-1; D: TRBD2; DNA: TGCGCCAGCACGGGGCGCGGACTAGCGAAAAGCTCCTACAATGAGCAGTTCTTC; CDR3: CASTGRGLAKSSYNEQFF
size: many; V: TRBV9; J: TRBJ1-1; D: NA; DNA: TGTGCCAGCAGCGTAGGGCTGGGGCCGATCAGAGAAGCTTTCTTT; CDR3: CASSVGLGPIREAFF
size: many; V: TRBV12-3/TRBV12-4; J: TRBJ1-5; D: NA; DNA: TGTGCCAGCAGGCCCAGTGACGGGAGCAATCAGCCCCAGCATTTT; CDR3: CASRPSDGSNQPQHF
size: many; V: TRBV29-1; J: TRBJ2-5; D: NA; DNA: TGCAGCGGTGGACAGCAAGAGACCCAGTACTTC; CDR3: CSGGQQETQYF
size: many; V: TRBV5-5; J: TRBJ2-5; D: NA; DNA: TGTGCCAGCAGCTTGGTTGGGGAGGAGACCCAGTACTTC; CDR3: CASSLVGEETQYF
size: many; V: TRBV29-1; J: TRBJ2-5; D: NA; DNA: TGCAGCGAAAAGCACAGGGAGAAGACCCAGTACTTC; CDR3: CSEKHREKTQYF
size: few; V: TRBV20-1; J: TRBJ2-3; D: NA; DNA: TGCAGTGCTACCTCTCGGGTATCTAGCACAGATACGCAGTATTTT; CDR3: CSATSRVSSTDTQYF
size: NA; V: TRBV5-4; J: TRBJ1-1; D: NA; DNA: TGTGCCAGCAGCGATGACCCGAACACTGAAGCTTTCTTT; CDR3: CASSDDPNTEAFF
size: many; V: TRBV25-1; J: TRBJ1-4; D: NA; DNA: TGTGCCAGCAGTCCCCCCGGGCAGTTCAATGAAAAACTGTTTTTT; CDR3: CASSPPGQFNEKLFF
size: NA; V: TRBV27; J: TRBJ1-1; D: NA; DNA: TGTGCCAGCAAGAGGGGGTTCACTGAAGCTTTCTTT; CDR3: CASKRGFTEAFF
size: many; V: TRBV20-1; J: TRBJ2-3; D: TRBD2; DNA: TGCAGTGCTAGGGTTCCAGCGGGGGGGAGGGATACGCAGTATTTT; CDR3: CSARVPAGGRDTQYF
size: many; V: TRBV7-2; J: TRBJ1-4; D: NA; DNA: TGTGCCAGCAGCCAAGGGACCCAAGGAAGTAAGGCTAATGAAAAACTGTTTTTT; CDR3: CASSQGTQGSKANEKLFF
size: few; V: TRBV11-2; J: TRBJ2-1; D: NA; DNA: TGTGCCAGCAGCCCCGACAGAGTCCATGAGCAGTTCTTC; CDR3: CASSPDRVHEQFF
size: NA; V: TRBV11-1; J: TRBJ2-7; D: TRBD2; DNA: TGTGCCAGCAGTGCCAGCGGGGGACCCCTGGAGCAGTACTTC; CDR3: CASSASGGPLEQYF
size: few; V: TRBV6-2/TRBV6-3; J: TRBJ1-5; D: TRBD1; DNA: TGTGCCAGCATGGACCCAACAAAGGGGGCTTATCAGCCCCAGCATTTT; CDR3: CASMDPTKGAYQPQHF
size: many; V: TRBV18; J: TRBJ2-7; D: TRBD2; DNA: TGTGCCAGCTCACCTAAGATAGCGGGAGCCTTCTACGAGCAGTACTTC; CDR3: CASSPKIAGAFYEQYF
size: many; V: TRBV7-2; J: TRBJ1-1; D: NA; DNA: TGTGCCAGCAGCCCCTCGAGGGGAACTGAAGCTTTCTTT; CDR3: CASSPSRGTEAFF
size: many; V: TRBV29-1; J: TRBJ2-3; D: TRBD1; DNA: TGCAGCGCACCGGACGGGACAGATACTCAGTATTTT; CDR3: CSAPDGTDTQYF
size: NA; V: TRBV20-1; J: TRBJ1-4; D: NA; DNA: TGCAGTGTCAGTCCCCCTGAAAAACTGTTTTTT; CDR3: CSVSPPEKLFF
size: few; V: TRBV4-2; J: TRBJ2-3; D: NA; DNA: TGTGCCAGCAGCCAGGAAACGGACAGACCCACAGATACGCAGTATTTT; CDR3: CASSQETDRPTDTQYF
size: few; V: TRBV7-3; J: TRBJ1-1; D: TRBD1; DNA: TGTGCCAGCAGCCCTTCCCTGACAGGGGGCAGTGAAGCTTTCTTT; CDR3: CASSPSLTGGSEAFF
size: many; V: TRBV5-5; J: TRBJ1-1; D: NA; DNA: TGTGCCAGCAGTTCTTCCTCGTCACTGGAAGCTTTCTTT; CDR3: CASSSSSSLEAFF
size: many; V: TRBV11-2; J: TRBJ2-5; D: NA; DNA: TGTGCCAGCAGCCCGGGACATACCCAAGAGACCCAGTACTTC; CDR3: CASSPGHTQETQYF
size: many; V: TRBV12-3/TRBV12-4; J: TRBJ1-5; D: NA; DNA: TGTGCCAGCAGTTTCTCCGGGACCCAGCCCCAGCATTTT; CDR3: CASSFSGTQPQHF
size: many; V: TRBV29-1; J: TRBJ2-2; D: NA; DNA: TGCAGCGTACCGGGACAAACAGGGTACACCGGGGAGCTGTTTTTT; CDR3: CSVPGQTGYTGELFF
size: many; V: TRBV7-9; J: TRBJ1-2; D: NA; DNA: TGTTCCAGCAGCTACAGGGTAATCTATGGCTACACCTTC; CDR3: CSSSYRVIYGYTF
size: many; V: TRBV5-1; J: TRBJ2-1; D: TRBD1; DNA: TGCGCCAGCAGCGTACAGGGGCCCGACGTGTCGCAGTTCTTC; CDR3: CASSVQGPDVSQFF
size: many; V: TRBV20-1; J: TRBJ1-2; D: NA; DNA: TGCAGTGCTAGAAACGTAGCTAACTATGGCTACACCTTC; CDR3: CSARNVANYGYTF
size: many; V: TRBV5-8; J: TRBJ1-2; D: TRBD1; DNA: TGTGCCAGCAAGCCCCGGGACAGGGGATACTATGGCTACACCTTC; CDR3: CASKPRDRGYYGYTF
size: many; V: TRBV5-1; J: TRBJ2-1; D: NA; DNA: TGCGCCAGCAGCCCCTTGGCTAGCAGCTACAATGAGCAGTTCTTC; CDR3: CASSPLASSYNEQFF
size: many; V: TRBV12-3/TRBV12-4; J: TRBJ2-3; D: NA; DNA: TGTGCCAGCAGTTTAGCCACAGGTAGCACAGATACGCAGTATTTT; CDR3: CASSLATGSTDTQYF